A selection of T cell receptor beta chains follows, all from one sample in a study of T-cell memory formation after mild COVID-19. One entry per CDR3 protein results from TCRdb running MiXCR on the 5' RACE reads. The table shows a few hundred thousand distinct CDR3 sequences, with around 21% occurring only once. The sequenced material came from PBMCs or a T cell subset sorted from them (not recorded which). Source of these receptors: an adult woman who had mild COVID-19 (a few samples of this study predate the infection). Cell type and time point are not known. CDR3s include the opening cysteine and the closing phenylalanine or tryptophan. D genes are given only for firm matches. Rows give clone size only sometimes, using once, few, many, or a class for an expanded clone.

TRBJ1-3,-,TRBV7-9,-,CASSSTQGTSGNTIYF,TGTGCCAGCAGCTCAACACAGGGAACCTCTGGAAACACCATATATTTT
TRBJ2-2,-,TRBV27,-,CASSHPGPTTGELFF,TGTGCCAGCAGCCACCCGGGACCCACCACCGGGGAGCTGTTTTTT
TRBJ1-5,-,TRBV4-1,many,CASSQDRDQPQHF,TGCGCCAGCAGCCAAGATCGCGATCAGCCCCAGCATTTT
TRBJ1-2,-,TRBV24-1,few,CATSDFGGRFTF,TGTGCCACCAGTGATTTCGGGGGAAGGTTTACCTTC
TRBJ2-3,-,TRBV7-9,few,CASSLQGAPPDTQYF,TGTGCCAGCAGCTTACAGGGAGCTCCGCCGGATACGCAGTATTTT
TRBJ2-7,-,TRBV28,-,CASSLESTSRPKQYF,TGTGCCAGCAGTTTGGAGTCAACCTCAAGACCTAAGCAGTACTTC
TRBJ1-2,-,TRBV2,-,CASRGDWEGYTF,TGTGCCAGCAGGGGGGACTGGGAGGGCTACACCTTC
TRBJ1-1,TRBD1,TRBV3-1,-,CASGDRVAFF,TGTGCCAGCGGCGACAGGGTCGCTTTCTTT
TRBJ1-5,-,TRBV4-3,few,CASSQGGSRGWDPNQPQHF,TGCGCCAGCAGCCAAGGTGGGAGTAGAGGTTGGGACCCCAATCAGCCCCAGCATTTT
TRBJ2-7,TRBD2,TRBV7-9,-,CASSWGLAGENYEQYF,TGTGCCAGCAGCTGGGGACTAGCGGGAGAAAACTACGAGCAGTACTTC
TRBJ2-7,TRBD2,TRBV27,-,CASSLKRGSSYEQYF,TGTGCCAGCAGTTTAAAGCGGGGAAGCTCCTACGAGCAGTACTTC
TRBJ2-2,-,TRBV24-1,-,CATSDLGHGVVRTGELFF,TGTGCCACCAGTGATCTGGGCCACGGGGTTGTGCGAACCGGGGAGCTGTTTTTT
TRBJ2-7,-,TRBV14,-,CASSQVGQNEYF,TGTGCCAGCAGCCAAGTAGGGCAGAACGAGTACTTC
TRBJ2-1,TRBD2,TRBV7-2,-,CASSLPGGLAGVAYYNEQFF,TGTGCCAGCAGCCTACCTGGGGGACTAGCGGGAGTGGCGTACTACAATGAGCAGTTCTTC
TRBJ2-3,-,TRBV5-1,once,CASSIRGGPGDTQYF,TGCGCCAGCAGCATTCGTGGGGGGCCGGGGGATACGCAGTATTTT
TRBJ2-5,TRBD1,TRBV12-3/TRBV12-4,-,CASSPPPTGVRRETQYF,TGTGCCAGCAGCCCCCCCCCGACAGGGGTTAGAAGGGAGACCCAGTACTTC
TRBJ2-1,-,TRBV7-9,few,CASSSGLAIVEQFF,TGTGCCAGCAGCTCCGGGTTAGCAATCGTTGAGCAGTTCTTC
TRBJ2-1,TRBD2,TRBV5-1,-,CASSFALADYNEQFF,TGCGCCAGCAGCTTTGCACTAGCGGATTACAATGAGCAGTTCTTC
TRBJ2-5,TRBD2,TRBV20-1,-,CSARVLAGVQETQYF,TGCAGTGCTAGAGTGTTAGCGGGAGTTCAAGAGACCCAGTACTTC
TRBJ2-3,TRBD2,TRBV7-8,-,CASSLAGRPTDTQYF,TGTGCCAGCAGCTTAGCCGGGAGGCCCACAGATACGCAGTATTTT
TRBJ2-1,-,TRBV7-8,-,CASSQEMTGSYNEQFF,TGTGCCAGCAGCCAAGAGATGACCGGCTCCTACAATGAGCAGTTCTTC
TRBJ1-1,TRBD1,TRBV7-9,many,CASSFWTGDTEAFF,TGTGCCAGCAGCTTTTGGACAGGGGACACTGAAGCTTTCTTT
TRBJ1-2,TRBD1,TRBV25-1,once,CASSPPGTAYGYTF,TGTGCCAGCAGTCCCCCCGGGACAGCCTATGGCTACACCTTC
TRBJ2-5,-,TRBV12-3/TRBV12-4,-,CASSLGRPQYF,TGTGCCAGCAGTTTAGGCAGGCCCCAGTACTTC
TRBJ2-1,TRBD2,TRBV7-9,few,CASSPGLAGVYNEQFF,TGTGCCAGCAGCCCCGGACTAGCGGGAGTCTACAATGAGCAGTTCTTC
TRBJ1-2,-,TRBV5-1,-,CASSLRQVPDGYTF,TGCGCCAGCAGCCTCCGACAGGTTCCTGATGGCTACACCTTC
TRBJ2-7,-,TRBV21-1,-,CASIAGTVAREQYF,TGTGCCAGCATAGCCGGGACCGTCGCCCGCGAGCAGTACTTC
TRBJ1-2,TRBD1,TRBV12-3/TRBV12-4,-,CASSPWTGINYGYTF,TGTGCCAGCAGTCCCTGGACAGGGATTAACTATGGCTACACCTTC
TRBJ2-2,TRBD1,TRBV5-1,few,CASSSPRDRVTGELFF,TGCGCCAGCAGCTCCCCCCGGGACAGAGTTACCGGGGAGCTGTTTTTT
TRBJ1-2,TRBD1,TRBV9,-,CASSVGLTGAINYGYTF,TGTGCCAGCAGCGTAGGGTTGACAGGGGCAATTAACTATGGCTACACCTTC
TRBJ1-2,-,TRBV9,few,CASSYGTGYTF,TGTGCCAGCAGCTATGGGACAGGCTACACCTTC
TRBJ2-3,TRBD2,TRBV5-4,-,CASSYKRELSTDTQYF,TGTGCCAGCAGCTACAAGCGGGAGCTGAGCACAGATACGCAGTATTTT
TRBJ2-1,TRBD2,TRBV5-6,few,CASSLSLAVEQFF,TGTGCCAGCAGCTTGTCACTAGCGGTTGAGCAGTTCTTC
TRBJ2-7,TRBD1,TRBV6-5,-,CASRTGAAYEQYF,TGTGCCAGCAGAACAGGGGCTGCCTACGAGCAGTACTTC
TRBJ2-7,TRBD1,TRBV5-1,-,CASRERGQSSYEQYF,TGCGCCAGCAGAGAACGGGGACAGTCTTCCTACGAGCAGTACTTC